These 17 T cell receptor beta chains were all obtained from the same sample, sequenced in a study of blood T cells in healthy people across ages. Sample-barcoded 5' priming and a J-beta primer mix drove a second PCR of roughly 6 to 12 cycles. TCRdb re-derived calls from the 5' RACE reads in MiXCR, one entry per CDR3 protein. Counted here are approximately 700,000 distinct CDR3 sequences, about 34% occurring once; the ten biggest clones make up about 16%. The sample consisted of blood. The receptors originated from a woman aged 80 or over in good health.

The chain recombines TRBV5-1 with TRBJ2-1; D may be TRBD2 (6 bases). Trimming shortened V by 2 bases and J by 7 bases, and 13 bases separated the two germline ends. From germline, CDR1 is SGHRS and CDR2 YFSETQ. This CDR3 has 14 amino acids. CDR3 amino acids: CASSFTGTGNEQFF. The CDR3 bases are TGCGCCAGCAGCTTTACCGGGACTGGGAATGAGCAGTTCTTC.

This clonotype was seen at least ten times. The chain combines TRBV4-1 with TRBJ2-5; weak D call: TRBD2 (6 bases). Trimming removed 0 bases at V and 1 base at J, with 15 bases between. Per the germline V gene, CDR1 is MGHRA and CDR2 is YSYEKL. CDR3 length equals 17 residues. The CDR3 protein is CASSQDYLIGGQETQYF. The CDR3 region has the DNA TGCGCCAGCAGCCAAGACTACTTGATCGGGGGCCAAGAGACCCAGTACTTC.

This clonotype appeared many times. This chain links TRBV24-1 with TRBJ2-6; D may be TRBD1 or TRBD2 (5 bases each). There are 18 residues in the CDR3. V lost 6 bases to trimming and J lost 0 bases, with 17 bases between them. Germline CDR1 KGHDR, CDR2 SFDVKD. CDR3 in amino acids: CATSPSPGTVSGANVLTF. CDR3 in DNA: TGTGCCACCAGTCCATCACCCGGGACGGTCTCTGGGGCCAACGTCCTGACTTTC.

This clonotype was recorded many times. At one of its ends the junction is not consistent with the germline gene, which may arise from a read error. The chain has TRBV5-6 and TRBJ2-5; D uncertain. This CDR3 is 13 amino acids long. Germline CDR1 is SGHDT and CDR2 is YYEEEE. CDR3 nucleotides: TGCGCCAGCAGCTCGGACCTCCAAGAGACCCAGTACTTC. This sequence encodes CASSSDLQETQYF.

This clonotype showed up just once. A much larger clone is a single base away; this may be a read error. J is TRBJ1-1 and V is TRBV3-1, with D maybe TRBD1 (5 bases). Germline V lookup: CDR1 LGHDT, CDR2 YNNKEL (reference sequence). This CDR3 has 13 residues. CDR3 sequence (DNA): TGTGCCAGCACCCAATCCGGGGGGGATGAAGCTTTCTTT. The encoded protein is CASTQSGGDEAFF.

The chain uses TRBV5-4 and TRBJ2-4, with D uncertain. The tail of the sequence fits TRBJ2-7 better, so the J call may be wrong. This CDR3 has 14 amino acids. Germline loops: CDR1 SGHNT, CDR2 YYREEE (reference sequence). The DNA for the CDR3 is TGTGCCAGCAGCTTGGTAACTACCTCCTACGAGCAGTACTTC. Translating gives CASSLVTTSYEQYF.

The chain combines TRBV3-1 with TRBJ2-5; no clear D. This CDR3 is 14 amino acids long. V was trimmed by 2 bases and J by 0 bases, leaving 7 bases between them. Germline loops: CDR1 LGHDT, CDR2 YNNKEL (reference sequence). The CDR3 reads CASSQRRDQETQYF. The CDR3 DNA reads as TGTGCCAGCAGCCAAAGGAGAGACCAAGAGACCCAGTACTTC.

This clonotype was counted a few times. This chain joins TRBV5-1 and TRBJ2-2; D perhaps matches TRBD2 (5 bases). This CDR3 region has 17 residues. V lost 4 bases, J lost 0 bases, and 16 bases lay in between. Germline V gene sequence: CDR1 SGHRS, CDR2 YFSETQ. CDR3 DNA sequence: TGCGCCAGCAGCCCGCACCAGAGGGCGGCGAACACCGGGGAGCTGTTTTTT. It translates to CASSPHQRAANTGELFF.

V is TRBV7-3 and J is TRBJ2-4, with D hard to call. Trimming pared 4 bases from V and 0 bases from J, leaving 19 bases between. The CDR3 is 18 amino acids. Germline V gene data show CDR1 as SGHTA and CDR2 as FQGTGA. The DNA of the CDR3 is TGTGCCAGCAGCTCTCCGACTGTCGGCGTCAGAGCCAAAAACATTCAGTACTTC. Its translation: CASSSPTVGVRAKNIQYF.

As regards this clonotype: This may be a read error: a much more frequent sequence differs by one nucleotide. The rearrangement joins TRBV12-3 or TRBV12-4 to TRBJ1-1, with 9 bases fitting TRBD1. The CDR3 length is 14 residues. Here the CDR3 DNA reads TGTGTCAGCAGAAGGACAGGGGACAGCACTGAAGCTTTCTTT. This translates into CVSRRTGDSTEAFF.

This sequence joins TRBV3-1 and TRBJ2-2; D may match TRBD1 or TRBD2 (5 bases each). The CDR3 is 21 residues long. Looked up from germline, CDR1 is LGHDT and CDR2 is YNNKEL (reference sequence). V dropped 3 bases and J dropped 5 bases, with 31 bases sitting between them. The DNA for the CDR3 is TGTGCCAGCAGCCACCGTCGCCAGGGCAGGGCCGGATTGAGGAGGACCGGGGAGCTGTTTTTT. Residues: CASSHRRQGRAGLRRTGELFF.

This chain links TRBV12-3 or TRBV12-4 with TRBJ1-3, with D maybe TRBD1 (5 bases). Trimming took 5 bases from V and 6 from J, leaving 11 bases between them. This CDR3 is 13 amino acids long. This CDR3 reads CASSRRGENTIYF. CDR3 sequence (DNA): TGTGCCAGCAGTCGGCGGGGGGAAAACACCATATATTTT.

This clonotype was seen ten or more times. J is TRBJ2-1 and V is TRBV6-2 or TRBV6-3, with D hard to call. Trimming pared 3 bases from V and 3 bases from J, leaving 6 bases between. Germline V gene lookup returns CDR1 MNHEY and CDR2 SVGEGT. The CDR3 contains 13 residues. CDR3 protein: CASSYEVYNEQFF. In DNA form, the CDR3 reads TGTGCCAGCAGTTATGAGGTCTACAATGAGCAGTTCTTC.

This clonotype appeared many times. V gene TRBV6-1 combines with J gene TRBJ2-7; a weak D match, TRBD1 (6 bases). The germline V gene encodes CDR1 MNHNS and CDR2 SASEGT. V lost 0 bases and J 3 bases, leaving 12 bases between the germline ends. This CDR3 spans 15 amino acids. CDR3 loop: CASSEAPGHFYEQYF. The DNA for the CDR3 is TGTGCCAGCAGTGAAGCCCCGGGACACTTCTACGAGCAGTACTTC.

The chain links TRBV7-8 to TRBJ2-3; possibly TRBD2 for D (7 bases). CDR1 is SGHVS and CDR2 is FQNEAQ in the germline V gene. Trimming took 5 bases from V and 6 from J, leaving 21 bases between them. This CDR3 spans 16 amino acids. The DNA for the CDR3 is TGTGCCAGCAGCCCTTGGGGGGGGCCGAATCGGGATACGCAGTATTTT. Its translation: CASSPWGGPNRDTQYF.

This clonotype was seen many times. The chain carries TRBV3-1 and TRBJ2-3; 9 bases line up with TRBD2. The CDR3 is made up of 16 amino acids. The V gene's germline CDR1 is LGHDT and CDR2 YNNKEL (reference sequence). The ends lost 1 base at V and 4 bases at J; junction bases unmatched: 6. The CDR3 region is CASSQGLAGLADTQYF. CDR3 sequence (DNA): TGTGCCAGCAGCCAAGGGCTAGCGGGGTTGGCAGATACGCAGTATTTT.

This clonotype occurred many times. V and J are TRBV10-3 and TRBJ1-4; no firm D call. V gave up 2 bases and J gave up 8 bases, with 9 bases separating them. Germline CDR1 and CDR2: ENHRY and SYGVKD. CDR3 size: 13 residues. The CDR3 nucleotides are TGTGCCATCAGTGAGGGGGTGCAAGAAAAACTGTTTTTT. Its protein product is CAISEGVQEKLFF.